Presented here are 30 T cell receptor beta chains from one specimen sequenced in a study of early T cells in non-severe SARS-CoV-2 infection. MiXCR, applied by TCRdb to the 5' RACE reads, yields one record per CDR3 protein. Of approximately 97,000 distinct CDR3 sequences in the sample, roughly 9.6% are singletons; the top ten hold around 4.8%. Sequenced here: whole blood, sampled at baseline. These receptor sequences come from an adult who was a healthcare worker with PCR-confirmed SARS-CoV-2 infection or an uninfected control (not recorded which).

In its sample, this clonotype was seen a few times. The V call is TRBV11-2, the J call TRBJ2-7; tentatively, D is TRBD1 or TRBD2 (5 bases each). The V end lost 0 bases, the J end lost 0 bases, and 9 bases lay between the germline ends. CDR3 size: 15 residues. Germline CDR1 is SGHAT and CDR2 is FQNNGV. CDR3 residues: CASSLDRGPSYEQYF. The CDR3 DNA is TGTGCCAGCAGCTTAGATCGGGGCCCCTCCTACGAGCAGTACTTC.

This clonotype appeared a few times. V usage is TRBV6-5 and J usage is TRBJ2-7, with D perhaps TRBD1 (6 bases). The CDR3 is 11 amino acids. Trimming stripped 11 bases from V and 4 bases from J, with 12 bases between. Germline lookup yields CDR1 MNHEY and CDR2 SVGAGI. The CDR3 DNA follows: TGTGCCTCCGGGACACAGTACGAGCAGTACTTC. This encodes CASGTQYEQYF.

This clonotype was counted between two and nine times. The chain employs TRBV20-1 and TRBJ1-2; tentatively, D is TRBD1 (6 bases). The V gene's germline CDR1 is DFQATT and CDR2 SNEGSKA (reference sequence). V lost 6 bases, J lost 8 bases, and 25 bases lay in between. CDR3 length: 15 residues. The chain's CDR3 is CSAPPGVRGGSGYTF. CDR3 coding DNA: TGCAGTGCCCCGCCAGGGGTGAGGGGCGGATCCGGCTACACCTTC.

This clonotype has a handful of counts. The chain combines TRBV29-1 with TRBJ1-3; TRBD1 might be the D (5 bases). Per the germline V gene, CDR1 is SQVTM and CDR2 is ANQGSEA. The CDR3 is 14 residues long. Trimming took 7 bases from V and 0 from J, leaving 13 bases between them. CDR3 DNA: TGCAGCGCCCGGGGCGCCAGCTCTGGAAACACCATATATTTT. Translation: CSARGASSGNTIYF.

The V call is TRBV29-1, the J call TRBJ2-3, with D possibly TRBD1 on 5 matching bases. Between the trimmed V and J ends, which lost 7 bases and 0 bases, there was a span of 14 bases. This CDR3 is 14 amino acids long. Germline V gene sequence: CDR1 SQVTM, CDR2 ANQGSEA. CDR3 amino acids: CSAYSGSSTDTQYF. CDR3 DNA sequence: TGCAGCGCTTACTCAGGGTCTAGCACAGATACGCAGTATTTT.

This clonotype was picked up a small number of times. The rearrangement links TRBV5-1 to TRBJ2-3, with D perhaps TRBD1 (5 bases). The germline V and J ends were trimmed by 6 bases and 0 bases, with 11 bases remaining between them. This CDR3 is 14 amino acids long. Germline CDR1 and CDR2: SGHRS and YFSETQ. The CDR3 reads CASKDSLSTDTQYF. The DNA for the CDR3 is TGCGCCAGCAAAGACAGCCTAAGCACAGATACGCAGTATTTT.

This clonotype showed up many times. The CDR3, as DNA: TGTGCCAGTAGTAGACCCACTAGCGGGAGATTTAGGGATGAGCAGTTCTTC. Its protein is CASSRPTSGRFRDEQFF. The gene calls are TRBV19 and TRBJ2-1; TRBD2 matches at 11 bases. Trimming removed 4 bases from V and 8 bases from J; junction bases left unmatched: 13. Germline V lookup: CDR1 LNHDA, CDR2 SQIVND (reference sequence). CDR3 length: 17 residues.

The chain carries TRBV29-1 and TRBJ2-5; 8 nucleotides line up with TRBD2. With V trimmed by 0 bases and J by 1 base, 7 bases remained unmatched. Germline CDR1 and CDR2: SQVTM and ANQGSEA. The CDR3 totals 16 residues. DNA for the CDR3: TGCAGCGTTGAAGATCCCCCGGGAGGGTCCCAAGAGACCCAGTACTTC. It translates to CSVEDPPGGSQETQYF. Full variable domain (outside the CDR3, taken from reference TRBV29-1 and TRBJ2-5): SAVISQKPSRDICQRGTSLTIQCQVDSQVTMMFWYRQQPGQSLTLIATANQGSEATYESGFVIDKFPISRPNLTFSTLTVSNMSPEDSSIYLCSVEDPPGGSQETQYFGPGTRLLVL.

This clonotype was counted ten times or more. The chain joins TRBV5-1 to TRBJ2-2, with D perhaps matching TRBD1 (6 bases). CDR1 SGHRS and CDR2 YFSETQ come from the germline V gene. The CDR3 covers 16 residues. V lost 3 bases to trimming and J lost 4 bases, with 16 bases between them. CDR3 amino acids: CASSWTQGGGTGELFF. CDR3 coding DNA: TGCGCCAGCAGCTGGACACAGGGTGGCGGCACCGGGGAGCTGTTTTTT.

The genes are TRBV29-1 and TRBJ2-1; TRBD2 agrees at 10 bases. The CDR3 contains 11 residues. Germline V lookup: CDR1 SQVTM, CDR2 ANQGSEA. V shed 4 bases, J shed 12 bases, and the junction held 3 bases outside the gene matches. Written as DNA, the CDR3 is TGCAGCGTTGCTAGCGGGAGAGGGCAGTTCTTC. Protein sequence: CSVASGRGQFF.

This clonotype was found many times. The chain recombines TRBV29-1 with TRBJ2-5; D is undetermined. This CDR3 is 13 amino acids long. CDR1 and CDR2 (germline): SQVTM, ANQGSEA. Trimming shortened V by 4 bases and J by 4 bases, and 13 bases separated the two germline ends. CDR3 in DNA: TGCAGCGTTGGGAATCCGTCAGGAGAGACCCAGTACTTC. It codes for CSVGNPSGETQYF. The entire variable domain, with the rest obtained from reference TRBV29-1 and TRBJ2-5, is as follows: SAVISQKPSRDICQRGTSLTIQCQVDSQVTMMFWYRQQPGQSLTLIATANQGSEATYESGFVIDKFPISRPNLTFSTLTVSNMSPEDSSIYLCSVGNPSGETQYFGPGTRLLVL.

This clonotype was observed a handful of times. V usage is TRBV30 and J usage is TRBJ1-2; TRBD1 might be the D (5 bases). CDR1 is GTSNPN and CDR2 is SVGIG in the germline V gene (reference sequence). Between the trimmed V and J ends, which lost 3 bases and 7 bases, there was a span of 9 bases. The CDR3 sequence is 11 residues long. CDR3 amino acids: CAWRIGTGYTF. CDR3 DNA: TGTGCCTGGAGAATTGGGACTGGCTACACCTTC.

The gene calls are TRBV11-2 and TRBJ1-3; D remains unclear. Germline-derived CDR1 and CDR2 are SGHAT and FQNNGV. The V and J ends lost 5 bases and 0 bases respectively, with 11 bases between them. The CDR3 covers 15 residues. The CDR3 coding sequence is TGTGCCAGCAGCCCGCTGAATGTCTCTGGAAACACCATATATTTT. Its protein is CASSPLNVSGNTIYF.

This CDR3 reads CSVVDGNLRDTQYF. The CDR3 bases are TGCAGCGTTGTAGACGGTAACCTCCGGGATACGCAGTATTTT. This chain uses TRBV29-1 with TRBJ2-3; D gene ambiguous. Germline assignment: CDR1 SQVTM and CDR2 ANQGSEA. This CDR3 is 14 amino acids long. V was trimmed by 4 bases and J by 6 bases, leaving 17 bases between them.

This clonotype was seen a handful of times. The V and J genes are TRBV5-1 and TRBJ2-2; the D gene is possibly TRBD2 (5 bases). Germline V lookup: CDR1 SGHRS, CDR2 YFSETQ. The CDR3 is 15 amino acids. Between the trimmed V and J ends, which lost 2 bases and 3 bases, there was a span of 11 bases. The CDR3 DNA reads TGCGCCAGCAGCTTTAGTAGCGCGTACACCGGGGAGCTGTTTTTT. Protein sequence: CASSFSSAYTGELFF.

This clonotype was counted a few times. This chain uses TRBV11-2 with TRBJ2-7; D is uncertain. Germline V gene sequence: CDR1 SGHAT, CDR2 FQNNGV. Trimming took off 0 bases at V and 6 bases at J, with 15 bases between the two ends. This CDR3 comprises 15 residues. CDR3 in amino acids: CASSLDWSSPAEQYF. The DNA for the CDR3 is TGTGCCAGCAGCTTAGATTGGTCGAGTCCCGCCGAGCAGTACTTC.

The chain combines TRBV6-5 with TRBJ2-7; 11 nucleotides match TRBD2. There are 15 residues in the CDR3. Looked up from germline, CDR1 is MNHEY and CDR2 is SVGAGI. V dropped 5 bases and J dropped 6; count of bases not matched to a gene: 9. CDR3 amino acids: CASSRFLTSGVEQYF. For the CDR3, the DNA is TGTGCCAGCAGTCGCTTTTTGACTAGCGGGGTCGAGCAGTACTTC.

The chain joins TRBV6-6 to TRBJ2-3; D is unclear. The CDR3 is 15 residues long. Germline lookup yields CDR1 MNHNY and CDR2 SVGAGI (reference sequence). V lost 5 bases, J lost 2 bases, and 14 bases lay in between. The CDR3 DNA reads TGTGCCAGCAGTGACCCAGCTAGGTCCACAGATACGCAGTATTTT. Translated: CASSDPARSTDTQYF.

This chain connects TRBV29-1 to TRBJ1-1; possible D gene TRBD1, 5 bases. Trimming pared 6 bases from V and 3 bases from J, leaving 8 bases between. Per the germline V gene, CDR1 is SQVTM and CDR2 is ANQGSEA. The CDR3 is 11 residues long. The DNA for the CDR3 is TGCAGCGTCGCGGGGGACACTGAAGCTTTCTTT. Protein sequence: CSVAGDTEAFF. Variable domain in full (rest from reference TRBV29-1 and TRBJ1-1): SAVISQKPSRDICQRGTSLTIQCQVDSQVTMMFWYRQQPGQSLTLIATANQGSEATYESGFVIDKFPISRPNLTFSTLTVSNMSPEDSSIYLCSVAGDTEAFFGQGTRLTVV.

This clonotype was detected many times. The V and J genes are TRBV6-2 or TRBV6-3 and TRBJ1-3; no firm D call. Per the germline V gene, CDR1 is MNHEY and CDR2 is SVGEGT. The CDR3 consists of 16 residues. The germline V and J ends were trimmed by 9 bases and 0 bases, with 18 bases remaining between them. The CDR3 sequence: CASSPRLRSSGNTIYF. The CDR3 DNA follows: TGTGCCAGTTCGCCAAGGCTGCGGAGCTCTGGAAACACCATATATTTT.

This clonotype was detected a few times. The gene calls are TRBV30 and TRBJ1-1, with D possibly matching TRBD1 (5 bases). Trimming pared 2 bases from V and 5 bases from J, leaving 18 bases between. This CDR3 is 15 amino acids long. CDR1 and CDR2 (germline): GTSNPN, SVGIG (reference sequence). The CDR3 bases are TGTGCCTGGAGTCCGAAAGGTGGGGGAAGTACTGAAGCTTTCTTT. This sequence encodes CAWSPKGGGSTEAFF.

This clonotype was counted many times. V and J are TRBV11-2 and TRBJ2-1; 10 nucleotides line up with TRBD2. Germline V CDR1 and CDR2: SGHAT, FQNNGV. V gave up 5 bases and J gave up 8 bases; unmatched junction bases: 6. The CDR3 contains 14 residues. Here the CDR3 DNA reads TGTGCCAGCAGCCTACGGACTAGCGGTTATGAGCAGTTCTTC. This codes for CASSLRTSGYEQFF.

V gene TRBV19 combines with J gene TRBJ1-1; no firm D call. Germline CDR1 reads LNHDA; CDR2 reads SQIVND (reference sequence). There are 12 residues in the CDR3. The V gene lost 9 bases and the J gene lost 1 base, with 9 bases spanning the gap. The DNA of the CDR3 is TGTGCCAGCCACCGGGGGAACACTGAAGCTTTCTTT. Protein: CASHRGNTEAFF.

The V and J genes are TRBV9 and TRBJ2-3; D gene uncertain. Trimming removed 2 bases from V and 3 bases from J, with 4 bases in between. This CDR3 has 12 residues. The V gene's germline CDR1 is SGDLS and CDR2 YYNGEE. Here the CDR3 reads CASSVLTDTQYF. The CDR3 DNA reads as TGTGCCAGCAGCGTCCTTACAGATACGCAGTATTTT. The full variable domain, in which reference TRBV9 and TRBJ2-3 provide the parts outside the CDR3, is DSGVTQTPKHLITATGQRVTLRCSPRSGDLSVYWYQQSLDQGLQFLIQYYNGEERAKGNILERFSAQQFPDLHSELNLSSLELGDSALYFCASSVLTDTQYFGPGTRLTVL.

The rearrangement links TRBV12-5 to TRBJ2-1; D perhaps matches TRBD1 (6 bases). Germline CDR1 and CDR2: LGHNT and FRNRAP. This CDR3 is built from 13 residues. With 1 base removed from V and 16 bases from J, the gap between germline ends came to 17 bases. The CDR3 spells CASGLGGPVGGFF. In DNA, the CDR3 is TGTGCTAGTGGTTTGGGGGGGCCGGTCGGAGGTTTCTTC.

The chain carries TRBV6-1 and TRBJ1-2, with 7 bases that match TRBD1. There are 13 residues in the CDR3. Per the germline V gene, CDR1 is MNHNS and CDR2 is SASEGT. V trimming: 6 bases; J trimming: 6 bases; junction bases outside the gene matches: 7. CDR3 sequence: CASSLTGDDGYTF. CDR3 DNA sequence: TGTGCCAGCAGCCTCACAGGGGACGATGGCTACACCTTC.

A few counts support this clonotype. V gene TRBV6-5 combines with J gene TRBJ2-2; 9 nucleotides align to TRBD1. CDR1 and CDR2 (germline): MNHEY, SVGAGI. The CDR3 runs 17 residues. The V segment lost 4 bases and the J segment 0 bases; nucleotides outside the gene matches: 6. As DNA, the CDR3 is TGTGCCAGCAGTTTTTCACAGGGGGCCACGAACACCGGGGAGCTGTTTTTT. Translated: CASSFSQGATNTGELFF.

The genes are TRBV30 and TRBJ1-2; TRBD1 might be the D (5 bases). The CDR3 consists of 13 residues. Trimming left V 3 bases short and J 7 bases short, with 15 bases between. The germline gives CDR1 GTSNPN, CDR2 SVGIG (reference sequence). The CDR3 DNA is TGTGCCTGGAGAACCCAGGGAAATGGTGGCTACACCTTC. Translated: CAWRTQGNGGYTF.

This clonotype was seen a few times. The chain employs TRBV20-1 and TRBJ2-7; D possibly corresponds to TRBD1 (6 bases). In germline, CDR1 is DFQATT, CDR2 SNEGSKA (reference sequence). This CDR3 is built from 11 residues. V shed 7 bases and J shed 7 bases, with 14 bases lying between them. The CDR3 nucleotides read TGCAGTGAGGTGGGACAAGGGGAGCAGTACTTC. Encoded protein: CSEVGQGEQYF.

This clonotype was seen only a few times. The chain carries TRBV10-1 and TRBJ2-5; the match to TRBD1 covers 7 bases. Germline CDR1 and CDR2: WNHNN and SYGVQD (reference sequence). There are 15 residues in the CDR3. With V trimmed by 6 bases and J by 0 bases, 7 bases remained unmatched. In DNA form, the CDR3 reads TGCGCCAGCAGCCCGGGACAGATGTACCAAGAGACCCAGTACTTC. As protein: CASSPGQMYQETQYF.